This passage covers 2 T cell receptor beta chains from one sample sequenced in a study of T cell repertoires in cytomegalovirus infection. TCRdb reanalysed the reads using MiXCR and keeps one entry per CDR3 protein. This sample has hundreds of thousands of distinct CDR3 sequences, with approximately 24% found just once. The sequenced sample consisted of CD8+ T cells from PBMCs. The receptors here all came from a human donor in good health (CMV status not recorded). Some clones in this sample may be carry-over from other donors' samples.

This chain uses TRBV6-5 with TRBJ1-2; 8 nucleotides line up with TRBD1. V was pared by 2 bases and J by 6 bases, with 2 bases of the junction left unmatched. This CDR3 comprises 13 residues. CDR1 and CDR2 from the germline V gene are MNHEY and SVGAGI. The CDR3 sequence is CASSYTGQDGYTF. CDR3 DNA: TGTGCCAGCAGTTACACGGGACAGGATGGCTACACCTTC.

This clonotype was detected ten times or more. The chain couples TRBV11-2 to TRBJ2-1, with 7 bases matching TRBD2. After removal of 5 bases from V and 8 bases from J, the junction contained 6 bases not matched to a gene. The germline V gene has CDR1 SGHAT and CDR2 FQNNGV. CDR3 length: 13 residues. CDR3 in amino acids: CASSRRGGDEQFF. The CDR3 coding sequence is TGTGCCAGCAGCCGAAGGGGAGGGGATGAGCAGTTCTTC.